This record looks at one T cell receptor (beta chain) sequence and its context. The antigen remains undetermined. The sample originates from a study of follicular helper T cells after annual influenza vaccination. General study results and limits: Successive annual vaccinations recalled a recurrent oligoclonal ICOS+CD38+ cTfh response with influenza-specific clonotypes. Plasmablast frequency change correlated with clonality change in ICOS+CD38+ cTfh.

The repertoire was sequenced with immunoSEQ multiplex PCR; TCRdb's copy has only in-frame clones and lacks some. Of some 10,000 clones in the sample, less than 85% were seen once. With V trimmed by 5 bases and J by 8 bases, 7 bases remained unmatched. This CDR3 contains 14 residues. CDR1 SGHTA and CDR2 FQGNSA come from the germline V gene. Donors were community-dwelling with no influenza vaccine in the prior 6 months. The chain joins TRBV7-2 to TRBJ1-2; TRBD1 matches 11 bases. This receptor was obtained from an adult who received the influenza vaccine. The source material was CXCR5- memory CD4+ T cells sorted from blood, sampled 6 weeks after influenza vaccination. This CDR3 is CASSRDRGVWGYTF. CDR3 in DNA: TGTGCCAGCAGCCGGGACAGGGGGGTATGGGGCTACACCTTC.